The rows below give T cell receptor beta chains drawn from one sample of a study of blood T cells in healthy people across ages. In TCRdb, the 5' RACE reads were re-called with MiXCR into one record per CDR3 protein. The sample includes hundreds of thousands of distinct CDR3 sequences, 52% of them seen just once. Sequenced sample: blood. These receptors were taken from a woman at least 80 years old in good health. Each CDR3 is given with its conserved first and last residue. Fields, in order: D gene, clone size, J gene, V gene, CDR3 protein, CDR3 DNA. D genes are given only for firm matches. Clone size appears in some rows only: once, few, many, or a class for an expanded clone.

-	-	TRBJ1-1	TRBV9	CASSVGEGLRGEPFF	TGTGCCAGCAGCGTAGGGGAGGGCCTAAGGGGTGAACCTTTCTTT
-	many	TRBJ2-7	TRBV27	CASSLSLAYSSYEQYF	TGTGCCAGCAGTTTATCGTTGGCGTATAGCTCCTACGAGCAGTACTTC
-	once	TRBJ2-5	TRBV7-9	CASSYRENFGETQYF	TGTGCCAGCAGCTACCGAGAGAACTTTGGAGAGACCCAGTACTTC
-	many	TRBJ2-5	TRBV3-1	CASSGTYNGETQYF	TGTGCCAGCAGTGGGACATACAATGGGGAGACCCAGTACTTC
TRBD1	many	TRBJ1-2	TRBV6-5	CASSRFPPGQADYGYTF	TGTGCCAGCAGTCGCTTCCCGCCGGGACAGGCTGATTATGGCTACACCTTC
TRBD2	few	TRBJ2-1	TRBV10-3	CAIRSSGTSPYNEQFF	TGTGCCATCAGATCTTCGGGGACTAGCCCCTACAATGAGCAGTTCTTC
TRBD1	many	TRBJ2-7	TRBV12-3/TRBV12-4	CASSSPSGTAPYEQYF	TGTGCCAGCAGCTCCCCATCCGGGACAGCCCCCTACGAGCAGTACTTC
-	-	TRBJ2-1	TRBV21-1	CASLPGQLINEQFF	TGTGCCAGCTTACCGGGACAGCTTATCAATGAGCAGTTCTTC
-	-	TRBJ2-3	TRBV18	CASSAGRRQDTQYF	TGTGCCAGCTCAGCAGGCAGGCGGCAAGATACGCAGTATTTT
TRBD1	-	TRBJ1-1	TRBV6-6	CASGGDRVTEAFF	TGTGCCAGCGGAGGAGACAGGGTTACTGAAGCTTTCTTT
-	-	TRBJ1-1	TRBV5-1	CASRVSLNTEAFF	TGCGCCAGCAGGGTCAGCCTGAACACTGAAGCTTTCTTT
-	many	TRBJ2-3	TRBV6-5	CASSYSHASRNRNTQYF	TGTGCCAGCAGTTACTCTCATGCTAGCAGGAATCGGAATACGCAGTATTTT
-	few	TRBJ1-5	TRBV12-3/TRBV12-4	CASSYGGQPQHF	TGTGCCAGCAGTTACGGCGGTCAGCCCCAGCATTTT
-	-	TRBJ1-1	TRBV27	CASSLQQASEAFF	TGTGCCAGCAGTTTACAACAGGCGAGTGAAGCTTTCTTT
-	-	TRBJ1-4	TRBV19	CANRGKREKLFF	TGTGCCAATCGGGGAAAAAGAGAAAAACTGTTTTTT
-	-	TRBJ1-2	TRBV14	CASSQDLGYNYGYTF	TGTGCCAGCAGCCAAGATTTAGGTTATAACTATGGCTACACCTTC
-	-	TRBJ1-5	TRBV20-1	CSATKTTGTRNQPQHF	TGCAGTGCTACGAAGACCACCGGGACACGGAATCAGCCCCAGCATTTT
TRBD1	-	TRBJ2-2	TRBV10-3	CAISERTTGANTGELFF	TGTGCCATCAGTGAGCGAACGACAGGGGCGAACACCGGGGAGCTGTTTTTT
TRBD2	-	TRBJ2-7	TRBV27	CASSPTSGGPPYEQYF	TGTGCCAGCAGTCCGACTAGCGGGGGGCCGCCCTACGAGCAGTACTTC
TRBD2	few	TRBJ2-7	TRBV25-1	CASSYSGNLYEQYF	TGTGCCAGCAGTTATAGCGGGAACCTCTACGAGCAGTACTTC
-	-	TRBJ2-1	TRBV18	CASSPLRDEQFF	TGTGCCAGCTCACCTTTACGCGATGAGCAGTTCTTC
-	-	TRBJ2-7	TRBV7-6	CASSFKESSYEQYF	TGTGCCAGCAGCTTTAAGGAAAGCTCCTACGAGCAGTACTTC
-	many	TRBJ2-1	TRBV27	CASSWGQGPTLYNEQFF	TGTGCCAGCAGTTGGGGGCAGGGCCCCACCCTTTACAATGAGCAGTTCTTC
-	-	TRBJ2-5	TRBV29-1	CSVEWRETQYF	TGCAGCGTTGAGTGGCGGGAGACCCAGTACTTC
TRBD1	-	TRBJ1-5	TRBV4-1	CASSLATGEGQPQHF	TGCGCCAGCAGCCTGGCTACAGGGGAGGGGCAGCCCCAGCATTTT
-	once	TRBJ2-4	TRBV28	CASNLSFPRQGGRNIQYF	TGTGCCAGCAATTTATCCTTCCCCAGACAGGGCGGGAGGAACATTCAGTACTTC
-	many	TRBJ2-3	TRBV20-1	CSARLPQGDTDTQYF	TGCAGTGCTAGACTCCCCCAGGGAGACACAGATACGCAGTATTTT
TRBD2	-	TRBJ2-3	TRBV15	CATSRALAGGSTDTQYF	TGTGCCACCAGCAGAGCACTAGCGGGGGGCAGCACAGATACGCAGTATTTT
-	-	TRBJ1-4	TRBV4-2	CASSQVQGVTNEKLFF	TGTGCCAGCAGCCAAGTTCAAGGAGTAACTAATGAAAAACTGTTTTTT
-	once	TRBJ2-1	TRBV5-1	CASSSKQGSVQYNEQFF	TGCGCCAGCAGCTCCAAACAGGGTTCGGTACAATACAATGAGCAGTTCTTC
-	-	TRBJ1-2	TRBV5-1	CASSPRLAGALSYGYTF	TGCGCCAGCAGCCCGAGATTGGCAGGGGCCCTTTCGTATGGCTACACCTTC
-	few	TRBJ1-2	TRBV9	CASSVQGWGTNYGYTF	TGTGCCAGCAGCGTCCAGGGTTGGGGAACGAACTATGGCTACACCTTC
-	few	TRBJ2-2	TRBV7-9	CASSSSRDGTGELFF	TGTGCCAGCAGCTCCTCCCGGGACGGCACCGGGGAGCTGTTTTTT
-	-	TRBJ1-2	TRBV5-1	CASSWQGISYGYTF	TGCGCCAGCAGCTGGCAGGGAATCTCGTATGGCTACACCTTC
TRBD2	once	TRBJ2-1	TRBV12-3/TRBV12-4	CASSTPSGSDGNEQFF	TGTGCCAGCAGCACTCCAAGCGGGAGTGACGGCAATGAGCAGTTCTTC
TRBD1	-	TRBJ2-5	TRBV29-1	CSVAPGQGSFKTQYF	TGCAGCGTAGCTCCGGGACAGGGATCCTTCAAGACCCAGTACTTC
TRBD1	-	TRBJ1-4	TRBV5-4	CASSPAEGATEATNEKLFF	TGTGCCAGCAGCCCCGCCGAGGGGGCGACGGAAGCAACTAATGAAAAACTGTTTTTT
-	-	TRBJ2-7	TRBV18	CASAPSTYEQYF	TGTGCCAGCGCCCCTTCAACCTACGAGCAGTACTTC
-	-	TRBJ1-1	TRBV20-1	CSARSGFTEAFF	TGCAGTGCTAGATCGGGTTTCACTGAAGCTTTCTTT
-	-	TRBJ1-2	TRBV4-1	CASSLLGGGDYGYTF	TGCGCCAGCAGCCTGCTCGGGGGCGGGGACTATGGCTACACCTTC
-	-	TRBJ1-6	TRBV27	CASSPRQGYSPLHF	TGTGCCAGCAGTCCCCGGCAGGGCTATTCACCCCTCCACTTT
-	-	TRBJ2-1	TRBV7-2	CASSLWSGRFMEQFF	TGTGCCAGCAGCTTGTGGAGCGGCCGGTTTATGGAGCAGTTCTTC
-	-	TRBJ2-7	TRBV18	CASSPPTLRADGQYF	TGTGCCAGCTCACCACCGACACTTCGTGCGGACGGGCAGTACTTC
-	many	TRBJ2-1	TRBV5-1	CASSFMDGRDEQFF	TGCGCCAGCAGCTTCATGGACGGGAGAGATGAGCAGTTCTTC
-	-	TRBJ2-1	TRBV14	CASSQGGFDEQFF	TGTGCCAGCAGCCAAGGGGGTTTCGATGAGCAGTTCTTC
TRBD1	many	TRBJ2-5	TRBV29-1	CSVSEGAETQYF	TGCAGCGTTAGTGAGGGGGCAGAGACCCAGTACTTC
TRBD1	-	TRBJ2-1	TRBV5-1	CASSPGTGSSYNEQFF	TGCGCCAGCAGCCCTGGGACAGGAAGCTCCTACAATGAGCAGTTCTTC
TRBD1	-	TRBJ1-2	TRBV20-1	CSGREGAGGYTF	TGCAGTGGCCGGGAGGGGGCGGGTGGCTACACCTTC
-	many	TRBJ2-3	TRBV20-1	CSAPTSGDTQYF	TGCAGTGCCCCGACAAGCGGAGATACGCAGTATTTT
-	many	TRBJ2-3	TRBV5-1	CASSLSQGTDTQYF	TGCGCCAGCAGCTTGTCCCAGGGCACAGATACGCAGTATTTT